Presented here are 20 T cell receptor beta chains from one specimen sequenced in a study of CD8 T cells in Susac syndrome. With random hexamers, 0.5 to 1 ug RNA was reverse transcribed. TCRdb reprocessed the immunoSEQ multiplex PCR reads via MiXCR and lists one record per CDR3 protein. This table holds around 59,000 distinct CDR3 sequences, around nine tenths found once. Sequencing used CD8+ T cells from PBMCs. The receptors were gathered from a human donor in good health.

V is TRBV6-2 or TRBV6-3 and J is TRBJ1-2, with D possibly TRBD1 on 6 matching bases. The CDR3 extends over 18 amino acids. Per germline, CDR1 MNHEY and CDR2 SVGEGT. The V end was cut by 6 bases, the J end by 3 bases, with 26 bases between. CDR3 sequence (DNA): TGTGCCAGCAGACCCGACCGACAGGATTTTGATCGGTACTATGGCTACACCTTC. This translates into CASRPDRQDFDRYYGYTF.

The genes are TRBV6-6 and TRBJ2-1; 11 bases align to TRBD2. Germline V gene lookup returns CDR1 MNHNY and CDR2 SVGAGI (reference sequence). V gave up 10 bases and J gave up 10 bases; unmatched junction bases: 9. CDR3 size: 13 residues. The CDR3 sequence: CAIGIVAGGEQFF. The CDR3 coding sequence is TGTGCCATCGGGATAGTAGCGGGGGGGGAGCAGTTCTTC.

V is TRBV6-5 and J is TRBJ2-2; tentatively, D is TRBD1 (6 bases). In germline, CDR1 is MNHEY, CDR2 SVGAGI. V shed 0 bases and J shed 8 bases, with 22 bases lying between them. This CDR3 has 18 residues. The CDR3 bases are TGTGCCAGCAGTTACTCCCCTCCGGGCAGGGGAGCGGCGGGGGAGCTGTTTTTT. Its translation is CASSYSPPGRGAAGELFF.

This chain uses TRBV2 with TRBJ2-2; the match to TRBD1 covers 7 bases. Germline assignment: CDR1 SNHLY and CDR2 FYNNEI. The CDR3 is made up of 15 amino acids. V gave up 2 bases and J gave up 7 bases; unmatched junction bases: 7. The CDR3 region has the DNA TGTGCCAGCAGTGAAAGCAGGGGGTTGGACGGGGAGCTGTTTTTT. Its protein product is CASSESRGLDGELFF.

V and J are TRBV4-2 and TRBJ2-7; TRBD1 is a possible D gene (6 bases). Germline loops: CDR1 LGHNA, CDR2 YNFKEQ. V was pared by 0 bases and J by 6 bases, with 18 bases between. CDR3 length: 16 residues. The CDR3 nucleotides read TGTGCCAGCAGCCAAGAGAATCAGGGGCGGAATTTCGAGCAGTACTTC. Translated, it gives CASSQENQGRNFEQYF.

The rearrangement joins TRBV15 to TRBJ2-1; D is undetermined. CDR1 is LNHNV and CDR2 is YYDKDF in the germline V gene (reference sequence). Trimming took off 4 bases at V and 3 bases at J, with 10 bases between the two ends. The CDR3 is 14 residues long. The CDR3 DNA is TGTGCCACCAGCACCCCGACCATCTACAATGAGCAGTTCTTC. This encodes CATSTPTIYNEQFF.

The genes are TRBV11-2 and TRBJ2-4; D call uncertain. Trimming cost V 2 bases and J 9 bases, with 14 bases left between them. Germline V lookup: CDR1 SGHAT, CDR2 FQNNGV. The CDR3 runs to 14 residues. The CDR3: CASSLPDIPTIQYF. In nucleotides, the CDR3 is TGTGCCAGCAGCTTACCCGACATCCCAACCATTCAGTACTTC.

The rearrangement uses TRBV7-9 and TRBJ2-3; 13 bases are shared with TRBD2. Trimming at V came to 4 bases and at J to 2 bases, leaving 12 bases not matched to a gene. The germline gives CDR1 SEHNR, CDR2 FQNEAQ (reference sequence). The CDR3 has 19 residues. CDR3 nucleotide sequence: TGTGCCAGCAGCTCGACCGGGACTAGCGGGGACCGGGACACAGATACGCAGTATTTT. This translates into CASSSTGTSGDRDTDTQYF.

This chain uses TRBV7-9 with TRBJ2-7; D unresolved. Germline CDR1 SEHNR, CDR2 FQNEAQ (reference sequence). The CDR3 has 14 amino acids. Trimming pared 1 base from V and 1 base from J, leaving 8 bases between. The CDR3 reads CASSLGAGSYEQYF. The DNA for the CDR3 is TGTGCCAGCAGCTTAGGTGCCGGTTCCTACGAGCAGTACTTC.

The chain combines TRBV4-1 with TRBJ1-5; no clear D. This CDR3 has 15 residues. Trimming left V 0 bases short and J 4 bases short, with 10 bases between. Germline V CDR1 and CDR2: MGHRA, YSYEKL. The CDR3 spells CASSQEPAPNQPQHF. The CDR3 coding sequence is TGCGCCAGCAGCCAAGAGCCCGCTCCGAATCAGCCCCAGCATTTT.

The chain is built from TRBV4-2 and TRBJ2-1; D is ambiguous. The germline V and J ends were trimmed by 1 base and 4 bases, with 17 bases remaining between them. In germline, CDR1 is LGHNA, CDR2 YNFKEQ. The CDR3 loop spans 17 amino acids. CDR3 DNA sequence: TGTGCCAGCAGCCAAGGTAAGGCGGAAGACCAGTACAATGAGCAGTTCTTC. It is translated as CASSQGKAEDQYNEQFF.

The chain couples TRBV11-2 to TRBJ2-7; D call uncertain. Trimming took off 4 bases at V and 4 bases at J, with 8 bases between the two ends. Germline V lookup: CDR1 SGHAT, CDR2 FQNNGV. The CDR3 runs to 12 residues. Here the CDR3 reads CASSSPNYEQYF. The CDR3 nucleotides are TGTGCCAGCAGCTCCCCGAATTACGAGCAGTACTTC.

The genes are TRBV5-1 and TRBJ2-7, with TRBD1 matching over 7 bases. The junction had 8 bases not matched to a gene; V was cut back by 3 bases and J by 5 bases. The CDR3 has 14 amino acids. Germline lookup yields CDR1 SGHRS and CDR2 YFSETQ. In DNA form, the CDR3 reads TGCGCCAGCAGCTCCGACAGGGCAATTGACGAGCAGTACTTC. This gives the protein CASSSDRAIDEQYF. Using reference TRBV5-1 and TRBJ2-7 for the parts outside the CDR3, the full variable domain is KAGVTQTPRYLIKTRGQQVTLSCSPISGHRSVSWYQQTPGQGLQFLFEYFSETQRNKGNFPGRFSGRQFSNSRSEMNVSTLELGDSALYLCASSSDRAIDEQYFGPGTRLTVT.

The V call is TRBV5-4, the J call TRBJ1-4; 9 nucleotides align to TRBD1. The CDR3 runs 15 residues. The junction had 5 bases not matched to a gene; V was cut back by 2 bases and J by 6 bases. CDR1 SGHNT and CDR2 YYREEE come from the germline V gene (reference sequence). CDR3 sequence reads: CASSFPGDRDEKLFF. The DNA for the CDR3 is TGTGCCAGCAGCTTCCCAGGGGACAGGGATGAAAAACTGTTTTTT. Looking up the rest from reference TRBV5-4 and TRBJ1-4 gives the full variable domain: ETGVTQSPTHLIKTRGQQVTLRCSSQSGHNTVSWYQQALGQGPQFIFQYYREEENGRGNFPPRFSGLQFPNYSSELNVNALELDDSALYLCASSFPGDRDEKLFFGSGTQLSVL.

V usage is TRBV5-6 and J usage is TRBJ2-7, with D tentatively TRBD2 (5 bases). The V gene's germline CDR1 is SGHDT and CDR2 YYEEEE. With 3 bases removed from V and 8 bases from J, the gap between germline ends came to 12 bases. This CDR3 spans 12 amino acids. This chain's CDR3 is CASSSREEKQYF. CDR3 in DNA: TGTGCCAGCAGCTCTCGGGAAGAGAAGCAGTACTTC.

The V and J genes are TRBV13 and TRBJ1-1; 9 nucleotides line up with TRBD1. The V gene's germline CDR1 is PRHDT and CDR2 FYEKMQ (reference sequence). Trimming at V came to 5 bases and at J to 6 bases, leaving 7 bases not matched to a gene. The CDR3 length is 14 residues. The CDR3 bases are TGTGCCAGCAGCCCCCGGGACAGGGTATCTGAAGCTTTCTTT. Translation gives CASSPRDRVSEAFF.

The CDR3 reads CSAEDVAAGGNQPQHF. CDR3 nucleotides: TGCAGTGCTGAGGACGTAGCGGCGGGGGGCAATCAGCCCCAGCATTTT. The chain uses TRBV20-1 and TRBJ1-5; TRBD1 might be the D (5 bases). CDR1 is DFQATT, CDR2 SNEGSKA, per germline (reference sequence). The V end lost 5 bases, the J end lost 2 bases, and 19 bases lay between the germline ends. This CDR3 region has 16 residues.

The V and J genes are TRBV7-9 and TRBJ2-6; D is undetermined. The CDR3 has 17 amino acids. Germline lookup yields CDR1 SEHNR and CDR2 FQNEAQ (reference sequence). Trimming pared 1 base from V and 0 bases from J, leaving 10 bases between. DNA for the CDR3: TGTGCCAGCAGCTTAGGGTCATGGGGCTCTGGGGCCAACGTCCTGACTTTC. Translation: CASSLGSWGSGANVLTF.

V and J are TRBV12-3 or TRBV12-4 and TRBJ2-5; 13 bases match TRBD2. The V gene end was trimmed by 8 bases and the J gene end by 1 base; junction bases not matched to a gene: 10. CDR3 length: 17 residues. The DNA of the CDR3 is TGTGCCAGCGCTCCCGGGACTAGCGGGGCGCCCCAAGAGACCCAGTACTTC. Protein product: CASAPGTSGAPQETQYF.

The V gene is TRBV20-1, the J gene TRBJ2-7; TRBD1 matches at 9 bases. The CDR3 has 13 amino acids. Losses at the gene ends were 5 bases for V and 3 bases for J; bases not matched to a gene: 5. Germline V lookup: CDR1 DFQATT, CDR2 SNEGSKA (reference sequence). CDR3 loop: CSAFRDRDYEQYF. For the CDR3, the DNA is TGCAGTGCTTTCCGGGACAGGGACTACGAGCAGTACTTC.